A single sample is the source of the 26 T cell receptor beta chains below, sequenced in a study of cytomegalovirus exposure and HLA in healthy donors (dated by TCRdb to about 2017). Library preparation used the immunoSEQ multiplex PCR assay. The multiplex PCR relied on a mix of 60 forward primers for TCR Vbeta segments and 13 reverse primers for TCR Jbeta segments. TCRdb stores this immuneACCESS table with in-frame sequences only. Part of the clones is absent; in the studies checked, under half of the shortfall reflects unresolved V genes, and no reason is known for the rest. Counted in this sample were around 150,000 clones; 61% of them appeared once. Clones ranked in the top ten supply roughly 1.8% of the sample. The sequencing sample was made of PBMCs. These receptors all come from a male donor in good health and CMV-seronegative.

The genes are TRBV11-2 and TRBJ2-3, with 7 positions matching TRBD1. This CDR3 contains 17 residues. V lost 2 bases and J lost 2; bases outside the gene matches: 10. Germline assignment: CDR1 SGHAT and CDR2 FQNNGV. This CDR3 reads CASSLNGHGTDTDTQYF. Here the CDR3 DNA reads TGTGCCAGCAGCTTAAATGGACATGGGACAGACACAGATACGCAGTATTTT. The variable domain in full, with the rest retrieved from reference TRBV11-2 and TRBJ2-3, is EAGVAQSPRYKIIEKRQSVAFWCNPISGHATLYWYQQILGQGPKLLIQFQNNGVVDDSQLPKDRFSAERLKGVDSTLKIQPAKLEDSAVYLCASSLNGHGTDTDTQYFGPGTRLTVL.

The chain uses TRBV28 and TRBJ1-6; D not certain. Germline CDR1 is MDHEN and CDR2 is SYDVKM. This CDR3 comprises 17 residues. Trimming pared 5 bases from V and 0 bases from J, leaving 14 bases between. The CDR3 bases are TGTGCCAGCAGTCAGACGGGGATGAGCTCCTATAATTCACCCCTCCACTTT. Protein sequence: CASSQTGMSSYNSPLHF.

CDR3 nucleotide sequence: TGTGCCAGCAGCCGACCATTAAGGGGCGGGGGTTTCTACGAGCAGTACTTC. Protein product: CASSRPLRGGGFYEQYF. The chain joins TRBV28 to TRBJ2-7; 7 nucleotides align to TRBD2. Losses at the gene ends were 6 bases for V and 3 bases for J; bases not matched to a gene: 17. The CDR3 runs to 17 residues. Germline CDR1 MDHEN, CDR2 SYDVKM.

The V and J genes are TRBV4-2 and TRBJ2-5; 7 nucleotides align to TRBD2. This CDR3 spans 15 amino acids. Germline V gene data show CDR1 as LGHNA and CDR2 as YNFKEQ. Losses at the gene ends were 3 bases for V and 1 base for J; bases not matched to a gene: 5. The CDR3 bases are TGTGCCAGCAGCCAGACTCGGACTAGCCAAGAGACCCAGTACTTC. Translation: CASSQTRTSQETQYF.

This CDR3 is CASSPPDTAVEQYF. As DNA, the CDR3 is TGTGCCAGCAGTCCCCCGGACACGGCGGTCGAGCAGTACTTC. This chain links TRBV28 with TRBJ2-7; D possibly corresponds to TRBD1 (5 bases). The CDR3 contains 14 residues. Germline-derived CDR1 and CDR2 are MDHEN and SYDVKM. Trimming took 5 bases from V and 6 from J, leaving 17 bases between them. Full variable domain (rest looked up from reference TRBV28 and TRBJ2-7): DVKVTQSSRYLVKRTGEKVFLECVQDMDHENMFWYRQDPGLGLRLIYFSYDVKMKEKGDIPEGYSVSREKKERFSLILESASTNQTSMYLCASSPPDTAVEQYFGPGTRLTVT.

The V gene is TRBV7-9, the J gene TRBJ1-3, with 7 positions matching TRBD1. V was clipped by 6 bases and J by 0 bases; unmatched bases: 5. CDR3 length: 15 amino acids. CDR1 is SEHNR, CDR2 FQNEAQ, per germline (reference sequence). The CDR3 coding sequence is TGTGCCAGCAGTTTGACAGGGTACTCTGGAAACACCATATATTTT. As protein: CASSLTGYSGNTIYF.

CDR3 sequence reads: CASSYARVTDTQYF. The CDR3 nucleotides read TGTGCCAGCAGTTACGCTAGAGTCACAGATACGCAGTATTTT. The rearrangement links TRBV6-6 to TRBJ2-3; D not resolved. Between the trimmed V and J ends, which lost 2 bases and 2 bases, there was a span of 8 bases. This CDR3 is 14 amino acids long. CDR1 is MNHNY and CDR2 is SVGAGI in the germline V gene (reference sequence).

This chain joins TRBV2 and TRBJ2-7; TRBD1 is a possible D gene (5 bases). Germline CDR1 and CDR2: SNHLY and FYNNEI. There are 13 residues in the CDR3. Between the trimmed V and J ends, which lost 10 bases and 3 bases, there was a span of 16 bases. CDR3 amino acids: CATYDSQFYEQYF. CDR3 bases: TGTGCCACCTATGACAGTCAGTTCTACGAGCAGTACTTC.

The CDR3: CASSPGGEGRKRSPLHF. CDR3 DNA sequence: TGTGCCAGCAGCCCGGGGGGTGAGGGTAGAAAACGCTCACCCCTCCACTTT. This sequence joins TRBV7-2 and TRBJ1-6; maybe TRBD1 (5 bases). In germline, CDR1 is SGHTA, CDR2 FQGNSA. Trimming removed 5 bases at V and 10 bases at J, with 24 bases between. CDR3 length: 17 residues.

The chain joins TRBV29-1 to TRBJ2-3; weak D call: TRBD2 (6 bases). Germline CDR1 SQVTM, CDR2 ANQGSEA. CDR3 length equals 17 residues. V was clipped by 3 bases and J by 6 bases, with 25 bases between them. CDR3 amino acids: CSVEGLLAVLGEDTQYF. In DNA form, the CDR3 reads TGCAGCGTTGAGGGCTTGTTAGCGGTACTAGGCGAGGATACGCAGTATTTT.

This clone was observed once. V is TRBV11-3 and J is TRBJ1-2; perhaps TRBD1 as D (5 bases). This CDR3 is built from 14 residues. The V end lost 1 base, the J end lost 3 bases, and 9 bases lay between the germline ends. Germline V gene lookup returns CDR1 SGHNT and CDR2 YENEEA. The CDR3 DNA is TGTGCCAGCAGCTTAGCAGGGATTGACTATGGCTACACCTTC. It specifies CASSLAGIDYGYTF.

V and J are TRBV6-5 and TRBJ2-1; 8 bases agree with TRBD2. This CDR3 contains 14 residues. J was trimmed by 3 bases and V by 5 bases; bases with no gene match: 3. The V gene's germline CDR1 is MNHEY and CDR2 SVGAGI. The CDR3 nucleotides read TGTGCCAGCAGTCAGCGGGGGCTCTACAATGAGCAGTTCTTC. Residues: CASSQRGLYNEQFF.

J is TRBJ1-4 and V is TRBV7-2; D is unresolved. V was trimmed by 5 bases and J by 7 bases, leaving 14 bases between them. Looked up from germline, CDR1 is SGHTA and CDR2 is FQGNSA. The length of the CDR3 is 14 residues. Written as DNA, the CDR3 is TGTGCCAGCAGCGAAAAATGGAGTACTGAAAAACTGTTTTTT. This gives the protein CASSEKWSTEKLFF.

The chain employs TRBV6-5 and TRBJ1-4, with D perhaps TRBD1 (5 bases). Per the germline V gene, CDR1 is MNHEY and CDR2 is SVGAGI. The CDR3 has 14 residues. The ends were cut back, 2 bases at V and 8 bases at J, with 12 bases in the middle. CDR3 loop: CASSYGESGEKLFF. In DNA form, the CDR3 reads TGTGCCAGCAGTTACGGGGAATCAGGGGAAAAACTGTTTTTT.

This clone was picked up one time. The junction shows a germline mismatch at one end, possibly a read error. The chain combines TRBV9 with TRBJ2-7; 7 bases map to TRBD1. Per germline, CDR1 SGDLS and CDR2 YYNGEE. The CDR3 runs to 15 residues. This CDR3 reads CASSVGPRQGYEQHF. In DNA form, the CDR3 reads TGTGCCAGCAGCGTGGGGCCTCGACAGGGCTACGAGCAGCACTTC.

This clone was observed a handful of times. In DNA, the CDR3 is TGTGCCAGCAGCGAAACCGGGACAGGGGTCTCTGGCTACACCTTC. Protein sequence: CASSETGTGVSGYTF. The chain joins TRBV9 to TRBJ1-2, with TRBD1 matching 10 bases. J was trimmed by 7 bases and V by 3 bases; bases with no gene match: 9. CDR1 SGDLS and CDR2 YYNGEE come from the germline V gene. This CDR3 is built from 15 residues.

The rearrangement joins TRBV5-4 to TRBJ2-3; TRBD1 matches 7 bases. The V segment lost 6 bases and the J segment 6 bases; nucleotides outside the gene matches: 13. The CDR3 runs 15 residues. Germline CDR1 and CDR2: SGHNT and YYREEE (reference sequence). The CDR3 DNA follows: TGTGCCAGCAACAACAGGGGCCGGGGTAGGGATACGCAGTATTTT. This translates into CASNNRGRGRDTQYF.

The chain couples TRBV11-3 to TRBJ2-2, with D possibly matching TRBD1 (5 bases). V was pared by 5 bases and J by 5 bases, with 15 bases between. This CDR3 comprises 15 residues. CDR1 SGHNT and CDR2 YENEEA come from the germline V gene. The CDR3 loop reads CASSPDQGWTGELFF. The CDR3 nucleotides read TGTGCCAGCAGCCCTGACCAGGGATGGACCGGGGAGCTGTTTTTT.

The V call is TRBV18, the J call TRBJ1-1, with a weak D call TRBD1 (6 bases). This CDR3 region has 14 residues. Germline V gene data show CDR1 as KGHSH and CDR2 as LQKENI. With 1 base removed from V and 4 bases from J, the gap between germline ends came to 10 bases. The CDR3 DNA reads as TGTGCCAGCTCACCACAGGGGGTAGGCACTGAAGCTTTCTTT. Its translation is CASSPQGVGTEAFF.

The V and J genes are TRBV5-4 and TRBJ2-3; D possibly corresponds to TRBD1 (5 bases). The CDR3 has 15 residues. Germline values: CDR1 SGHNT, CDR2 YYREEE (reference sequence). With 0 bases removed from V and 2 bases from J, the gap between germline ends came to 10 bases. DNA of the CDR3: TGTGCCAGCAGCTTGGACTTAGGGGCCACAGATACGCAGTATTTT. The encoded protein is CASSLDLGATDTQYF.

The chain joins TRBV10-3 to TRBJ1-1; D may be TRBD1 (6 bases). CDR1 is ENHRY and CDR2 is SYGVKD in the germline V gene. The CDR3 spans 13 residues. V lost 5 bases and J 1 base, leaving 8 bases between the germline ends. The CDR3 DNA follows: TGTGCCATCAGTTCGGACAGGAACACTGAAGCTTTCTTT. Its translation is CAISSDRNTEAFF.

The chain uses TRBV5-8 and TRBJ2-7, with unresolved D. The V and J ends lost 2 bases and 0 bases respectively, with 9 bases between them. Germline V lookup: CDR1 SGHTS, CDR2 YDEGEE. This CDR3 contains 14 residues. The CDR3 nucleotides read TGTGCCAGCAGCTTTGCGGTGAGCTCCTACGAGCAGTACTTC. Amino acid sequence: CASSFAVSSYEQYF.

Worth noting for this clone: Relative to the germline gene, one junction end is altered; a read error may explain this. V is TRBV19 and J is TRBJ1-5; possibly TRBD1 for D (6 bases). Germline V gene sequence: CDR1 LNHDA, CDR2 SQIVND (reference sequence). The CDR3 is made up of 14 amino acids. The CDR3 loop reads CASSMGGTNRPQHF. In nucleotides, the CDR3 is TGTGCCAGTAGTATGGGGGGGACAAATCGGCCCCAGCATTTT.

The J gene is TRBJ1-5, the V gene TRBV7-9; a possible D gene is TRBD1 (5 bases). The CDR3 contains 15 residues. From germline, CDR1 is SEHNR and CDR2 FQNEAQ (reference sequence). The V end was cut by 5 bases, the J end by 7 bases, with 18 bases between. CDR3 protein: CASSPEPGSGQPQHF. The CDR3 DNA follows: TGTGCCAGCAGCCCAGAGCCAGGGTCAGGCCAGCCCCAGCATTTT.

The chain carries TRBV27 and TRBJ1-2, with 8 nucleotides matching TRBD1. Germline V lookup: CDR1 MNHEY, CDR2 SMNVEV (reference sequence). V was clipped by 3 bases and J by 8 bases; unmatched bases: 11. This CDR3 contains 15 residues. For the CDR3, the DNA is TGTGCCAGCAGTTTCCGCAGCGGACAGGGAGAAGGCTACACCTTC. Its translation is CASSFRSGQGEGYTF.

This clone was counted only a few times. The chain is built from TRBV25-1 and TRBJ2-5, with D maybe TRBD2 (7 bases). The germline CDR1 and CDR2 sequences are MGHDK and SYGVNS. Trimming stripped 3 bases from V and 4 bases from J, with 18 bases between. CDR3 size: 16 residues. The chain's CDR3 is CASSDSLGGHIETQYF. CDR3 nucleotides: TGTGCCAGCAGTGATTCTCTCGGGGGGCATATAGAGACCCAGTACTTC.